Below, 28 T cell receptor beta chains from the same sample are listed, as sequenced in a study of monozygotic twins with inflammatory bowel disease. After re-calling the 5' RACE reads, TCRdb lists one entry per CDR3 protein, DNA absent. The sample's table shows just over 300,000 distinct CDR3 sequences. Sequenced sample: blood. Every receptor here comes from a human donor with ulcerative colitis or Crohn's disease, or a healthy co-twin of an affected twin (not recorded which).

The chain carries TRBV29-1 and TRBJ1-1; TCRdb designates TRBD1, a call that cannot be tested without DNA. Germline CDR1 and CDR2: SQVTM and ANQGSEA. This CDR3 is built from 13 residues. CDR3 region: CSVEVGQGTEAFF.

J is TRBJ2-7 and V is TRBV6-2 or TRBV6-3; there is no DNA to check the TCRdb D call of TRBD2. This CDR3 comprises 15 residues. CDR1 MNHEY and CDR2 SVGEGT come from the germline V gene. CDR3 loop: CASSSGGTLGYEQYF.

This rearrangement joins TRBV12-3 or TRBV12-4 to TRBJ2-1; the D call of TRBD2 rests on TCRdb alone, since no DNA is present to check it. This CDR3 contains 13 residues. CDR3: CASSALEAGEQFF.

The chain combines TRBV29-1 with TRBJ1-1; TCRdb returns TRBD1, unconfirmable since there is no DNA. The germline V gene has CDR1 SQVTM and CDR2 ANQGSEA. The length of the CDR3 is 13 residues. The CDR3 here is CSVGGQSNTEAFF.

The chain recombines TRBV11-2 with TRBJ2-5; TCRdb gives TRBD1 as the D gene, but with no DNA this cannot be confirmed. Germline V lookup: CDR1 SGHAT, CDR2 FQNNGV. CDR3 size: 16 residues. Here the CDR3 reads CASSLGPNRGEETQYF.

The chain carries TRBV20-1 and TRBJ2-5. Germline CDR1 is DFQATT and CDR2 is SNEGSKA (reference sequence). The CDR3 sequence is 11 residues long. CDR3 in amino acids: CSARKKETQYF.

The rearrangement joins TRBV6-2 or TRBV6-3 to TRBJ2-3; TCRdb selects TRBD1, and the lack of DNA leaves this call unchecked. CDR3 length equals 15 residues. The V gene's germline CDR1 is MNHEY and CDR2 SVGEGT. CDR3 loop: CASSNGQVHTDTQYF.

The chain links TRBV6-1 to TRBJ2-3; the D call from TCRdb, TRBD2, cannot be confirmed without DNA. Germline CDR1 and CDR2: MNHNS and SASEGT. This CDR3 is built from 14 residues. This CDR3 reads CASRLQGGADTQYF.

V is TRBV7-9 and J is TRBJ2-1; the TCRdb D gene call, TRBD1, has no DNA to confirm it. This CDR3 is built from 17 residues. Germline CDR1 SEHNR, CDR2 FQNEAQ (reference sequence). The CDR3 region is CASSGTGQRGFYNEQFF.

The CDR3 loop reads CASSPFPPAGGHVNEQFF. This rearrangement joins TRBV5-6 to TRBJ2-1; TCRdb's D call of TRBD2 is untestable without DNA. Germline values: CDR1 SGHDT, CDR2 YYEEEE. The CDR3 runs to 18 residues.

This chain joins TRBV12-3 or TRBV12-4 and TRBJ1-5. This CDR3 is built from 14 residues. The CDR3 here is CASSFSVLGQPQHF.

V gene TRBV12-3 or TRBV12-4 combines with J gene TRBJ2-7; TCRdb outputs TRBD2, but without DNA this stays unchecked. This CDR3 region has 14 residues. CDR3 sequence reads: CASSGTSGTYEQYF.

The J gene is TRBJ2-7, the V gene TRBV7-9. CDR3 size: 13 residues. Germline values: CDR1 SEHNR, CDR2 FQNEAQ (reference sequence). CDR3 sequence reads: CASSFRVDHEQYF.

The genes are TRBV19 and TRBJ2-1; the TCRdb D gene call, TRBD1, has no DNA to confirm it. There are 14 residues in the CDR3. Germline-derived CDR1 and CDR2 are LNHDA and SQIVND (reference sequence). CDR3 amino acids: CASSITGYNNEQFF.

The chain employs TRBV10-3 and TRBJ2-3; TCRdb's D call, TRBD2, is unchecked because there is no DNA. This CDR3 comprises 16 residues. Per the germline V gene, CDR1 is ENHRY and CDR2 is SYGVKD. This CDR3 is CAISESPRGRQDTQYF.

The chain employs TRBV29-1 and TRBJ2-7; TCRdb gives TRBD2 as the D gene, but with no DNA this cannot be confirmed. Per the germline V gene, CDR1 is SQVTM and CDR2 is ANQGSEA. The CDR3 is 15 amino acids. The CDR3 is CSVRGLAGGSYEQYF.

The chain uses TRBV4-2 and TRBJ2-1; TCRdb reports TRBD2, a call that lacks DNA to check it against. The CDR3 has 16 residues. CDR1 is LGHNA, CDR2 YNFKEQ, per germline. The CDR3 spells CASSQVGTRDNNEQFF.

The chain uses TRBV12-3 or TRBV12-4 and TRBJ2-3; no DNA is available, so the TRBD2 call from TCRdb remains unchecked. The CDR3 sequence is 15 residues long. The chain's CDR3 is CASSRSGIQRDTQYF.

The V and J genes are TRBV29-1 and TRBJ1-3; TCRdb's D gene call, TRBD1, goes unchecked for lack of DNA. Germline CDR1 SQVTM, CDR2 ANQGSEA. This CDR3 contains 15 residues. The CDR3 loop reads CSVEGGRGIGNTIYF.

The rearrangement uses TRBV20-1 and TRBJ2-5. The CDR3 length is 13 residues. Germline CDR1 DFQATT, CDR2 SNEGSKA (reference sequence). CDR3 residues: CSASRGYQETQYF.

The chain combines TRBV24-1 with TRBJ2-1; absent DNA, TCRdb's TRBD1 call cannot be checked. The CDR3 has 15 residues. The V gene's germline CDR1 is KGHDR and CDR2 SFDVKD. This CDR3 is CATSDPGGSYNEQFF.

This chain links TRBV12-3 or TRBV12-4 with TRBJ2-1; there is no DNA to check the TCRdb D call of TRBD2. The CDR3 has 14 amino acids. The CDR3 region is CASRRTSSYNEQFF.

This chain uses TRBV2 with TRBJ2-7; without DNA, the TCRdb call of TRBD1 cannot be checked. Germline loops: CDR1 SNHLY, CDR2 FYNNEI. The CDR3 consists of 14 residues. CDR3 region: CASSGAGAYYEQYF.

The rearrangement uses TRBV10-3 and TRBJ2-4; without DNA, the TCRdb call of TRBD2 cannot be checked. CDR1 and CDR2 (germline): ENHRY, SYGVKD. This CDR3 spans 13 amino acids. CDR3: CAISESTGSDEVF.

V usage is TRBV5-1 and J usage is TRBJ2-5; TCRdb selects TRBD1, and the lack of DNA leaves this call unchecked. CDR1 is SGHRS, CDR2 YFSETQ, per germline. This CDR3 is built from 14 residues. The CDR3 sequence is CASSLGTAPETQYF.

The gene calls are TRBV7-3 and TRBJ2-7; the D gene TCRdb calls, TRBD2, cannot be checked with no DNA. This CDR3 spans 13 amino acids. Looked up from germline, CDR1 is SGHTA and CDR2 is FQGTGA. CDR3 amino acids: CASSRTRGYEQYF.

V and J are TRBV28 and TRBJ2-3; the D call of TRBD2 rests on TCRdb alone, since no DNA is present to check it. Germline CDR1 reads MDHEN; CDR2 reads SYDVKM. CDR3 length: 18 residues. The CDR3: CASRIGTSGRPYTDTQYF.

The V call is TRBV19, the J call TRBJ2-4; the TCRdb D gene call, TRBD1, has no DNA to confirm it. Germline V lookup: CDR1 LNHDA, CDR2 SQIVND (reference sequence). The CDR3 sequence is 14 residues long. The CDR3 loop reads CASTEPGGRNIQYF.